The 8 T cell receptor beta chains given below trace back to one sample, sequenced in a study of T cell responses to AZD1222 COVID-19 vaccine. Only in-frame clones appear in the TCRdb table, and some are missing; sequencing was by immunoSEQ multiplex PCR. The sample holds over 100,000 clones; 70% to 90% are singletons and the top ten take 4.4%. The sample consisted of peripheral blood, taken 28 days after the second AZD1222 dose. Receptor source: an adult who received the AZD1222 COVID-19 vaccine.

The chain recombines TRBV6-2 or TRBV6-3 with TRBJ2-7, with 10 bases lining up with TRBD2. The CDR3 length is 15 residues. V lost 2 bases to trimming and J lost 2 bases; unmatched junction nucleotides: 3. CDR1 is MNHEY, CDR2 SVGEGT, per germline. The CDR3 is CASSYTSGTTYEQYF. As DNA, the CDR3 is TGTGCCAGCAGTTACACTAGCGGGACTACCTACGAGCAGTACTTC.

The chain carries TRBV9 and TRBJ2-6, with D perhaps TRBD1 (5 bases). V was trimmed by 4 bases and J by 0 bases, leaving 8 bases between them. The CDR3 is made up of 15 amino acids. Germline CDR1 and CDR2: SGDLS and YYNGEE. This CDR3 reads CASSQGHSGANVLTF. The CDR3 DNA reads TGTGCCAGCAGCCAGGGCCACTCTGGGGCCAACGTCCTGACTTTC.

The genes are TRBV5-1 and TRBJ2-5; D unresolved. This CDR3 contains 15 residues. CDR1 and CDR2 from the germline V gene are SGHRS and YFSETQ. V was pared by 5 bases and J by 2 bases, with 16 bases between. The chain's CDR3 is CASSQFHANQETQYF. The CDR3 DNA follows: TGCGCCAGCAGTCAGTTTCATGCGAATCAAGAGACCCAGTACTTC.

This clone has a handful of counts. This rearrangement joins TRBV3-1 (or the pseudogene TRBV3-2) to TRBJ2-5, with D possibly matching TRBD2 (6 bases). Germline lookup yields CDR1 LGHDT and CDR2 YNNKEL (reference sequence). V lost 4 bases, J lost 9 bases, and 18 bases lay in between. The CDR3 is made up of 14 amino acids. CDR3 loop: CASSRTEGLGSQYF. In DNA, the CDR3 is TGTGCCAGCAGCCGCACGGAGGGCCTGGGGTCCCAGTACTTC.

The chain couples TRBV6-1 to TRBJ2-7; TRBD2 aligns across 8 bases. This CDR3 is built from 15 residues. V shed 1 base, J shed 0 bases, and the junction held 2 bases outside the gene matches. In germline, CDR1 is MNHNS, CDR2 SASEGT. CDR3 region: CASSEDGTSSYEQYF. For the CDR3, the DNA is TGTGCCAGCAGTGAAGACGGGACTAGCTCCTACGAGCAGTACTTC.

This clone was recorded only once. The rearrangement uses TRBV7-2 and TRBJ2-7; D unclear. V was shortened by 3 bases and J by 5 bases, with 11 bases between the two germline ends. The CDR3 is 13 amino acids. Germline loops: CDR1 SGHTA, CDR2 FQGNSA. The DNA of the CDR3 is TGTGCCAGCAGCTTCCCAGGCATTCACGAGCAGTACTTC. Its protein product is CASSFPGIHEQYF.

J is TRBJ2-3 and V is TRBV23-1, with a possible D match to TRBD2 (5 bases). TRBV23-1 is flagged as an ORF with uncertain function. The CDR3 is 16 amino acids. With 4 bases removed from V and 1 base from J, the gap between germline ends came to 15 bases. This chain's CDR3 is CASSLKVARGTDTQYF. The CDR3 nucleotides are TGCGCCAGCAGTCTCAAAGTAGCGAGGGGCACAGATACGCAGTATTTT.

This chain joins TRBV29-1 and TRBJ1-1, with TRBD1 as a possible D gene (6 bases). The V end lost 2 bases, the J end lost 2 bases, and 12 bases lay between the germline ends. The CDR3 totals 14 residues. The germline V gene encodes CDR1 SQVTM and CDR2 ANQGSEA. The CDR3 spells CSVEIWTVNTEAFF. CDR3 sequence (DNA): TGCAGCGTTGAAATCTGGACAGTAAACACTGAAGCTTTCTTT.